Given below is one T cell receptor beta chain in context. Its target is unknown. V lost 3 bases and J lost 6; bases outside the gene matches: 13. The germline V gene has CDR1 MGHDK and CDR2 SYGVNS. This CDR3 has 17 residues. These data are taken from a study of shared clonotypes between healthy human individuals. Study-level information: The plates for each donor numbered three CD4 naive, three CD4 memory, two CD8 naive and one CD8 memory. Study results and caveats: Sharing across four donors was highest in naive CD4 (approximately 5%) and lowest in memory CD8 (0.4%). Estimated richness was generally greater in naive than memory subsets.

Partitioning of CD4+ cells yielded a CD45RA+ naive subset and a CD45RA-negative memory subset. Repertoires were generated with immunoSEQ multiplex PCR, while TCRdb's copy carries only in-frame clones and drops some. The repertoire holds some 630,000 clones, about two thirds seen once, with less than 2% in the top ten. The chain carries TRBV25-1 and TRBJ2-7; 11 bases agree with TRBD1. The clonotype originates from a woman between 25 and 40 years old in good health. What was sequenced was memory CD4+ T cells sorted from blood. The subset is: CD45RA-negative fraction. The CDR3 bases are TGTGCCAGCAGTGATAACGCCCGGGACAGGGGGGTCCGCGAGCAGTACTTC. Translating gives CASSDNARDRGVREQYF.